This T cell receptor beta chain stems from a study of cytomegalovirus exposure and HLA in healthy donors. Study at large: Counted in an early data release were approximately 85 million unique TCRs from HLA-typed donors.

The CDR3 extends over 13 amino acids. Germline CDR1 and CDR2: SEHNR and FQNEAQ (reference sequence). The germline V and J ends were trimmed by 5 bases and 4 bases, with 6 bases remaining between them. The PCR had 60 Vbeta and 13 Jbeta primers. Produced via immunoSEQ multiplex PCR; TCRdb's table is partial and in-frame only. The sample includes more than 85,000 clones, 79% of them seen just once. Regarding the study as a whole: TCR beta sequences reportedly predicted most subjects' HLA-A and HLA-B alleles accurately. TCR association rates varied by HLA locus in a later analysis, with DRB1 highest and HLA-C lowest. For most TCR sequences rarity was the rule, although some public TCRs occurred in many donors.

Concerning this clone itself: Its specificity is unknown.

The TCR originated in a female donor in good health and CMV-seropositive. V gene TRBV7-9 combines with J gene TRBJ1-6; D ambiguous. Sequenced sample: PBMCs. CDR3 residues: CASSPRYNSPLHF. The CDR3 DNA is TGTGCCAGCAGCCCGAGATATAATTCACCCCTCCACTTT.